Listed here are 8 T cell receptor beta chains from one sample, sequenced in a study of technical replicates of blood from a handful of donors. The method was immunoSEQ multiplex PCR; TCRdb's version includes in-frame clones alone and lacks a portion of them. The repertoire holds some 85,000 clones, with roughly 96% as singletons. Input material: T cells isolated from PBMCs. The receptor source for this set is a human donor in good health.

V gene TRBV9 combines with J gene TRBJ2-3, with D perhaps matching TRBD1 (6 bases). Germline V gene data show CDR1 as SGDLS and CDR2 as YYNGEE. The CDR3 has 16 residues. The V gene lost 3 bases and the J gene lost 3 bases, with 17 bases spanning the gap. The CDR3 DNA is TGTGCCAGCAGCGCGATACAGGGCACCGGGACAGATACGCAGTATTTT. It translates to CASSAIQGTGTDTQYF. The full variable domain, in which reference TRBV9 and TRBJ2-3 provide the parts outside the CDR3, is DSGVTQTPKHLITATGQRVTLRCSPRSGDLSVYWYQQSLDQGLQFLIQYYNGEERAKGNILERFSAQQFPDLHSELNLSSLELGDSALYFCASSAIQGTGTDTQYFGPGTRLTVL.

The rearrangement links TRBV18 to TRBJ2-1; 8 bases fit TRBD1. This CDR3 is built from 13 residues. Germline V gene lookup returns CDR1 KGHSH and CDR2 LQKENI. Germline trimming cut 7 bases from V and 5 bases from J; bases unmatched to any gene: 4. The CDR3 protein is CASWAGGHNEQFF. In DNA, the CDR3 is TGTGCCAGCTGGGCAGGGGGCCACAATGAGCAGTTCTTC. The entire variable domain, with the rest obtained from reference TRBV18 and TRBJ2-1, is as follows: NAGVMQNPRHLVRRRGQEARLRCSPMKGHSHVYWYRQLPEEGLKFMVYLQKENIIDESGMPKERFSAEFPKEGPSILRIQQVVRGDSAAYFCASWAGGHNEQFFGPGTRLTVL.

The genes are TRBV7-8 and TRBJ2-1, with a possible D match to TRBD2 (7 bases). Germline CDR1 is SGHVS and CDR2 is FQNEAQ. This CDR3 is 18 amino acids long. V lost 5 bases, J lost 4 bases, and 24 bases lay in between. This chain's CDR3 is CASSLTEGGLALYNEQFF. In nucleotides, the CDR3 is TGTGCCAGCAGCCTCACTGAGGGGGGGCTGGCCTTGTACAATGAGCAGTTCTTC.

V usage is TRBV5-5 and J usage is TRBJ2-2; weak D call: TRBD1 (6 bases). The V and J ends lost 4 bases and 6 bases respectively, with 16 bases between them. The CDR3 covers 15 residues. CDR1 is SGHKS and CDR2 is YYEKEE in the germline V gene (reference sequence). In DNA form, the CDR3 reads TGTGCCAGCAGCACAGGACAGTCGACCTCCGGGGAGCTGTTTTTT. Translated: CASSTGQSTSGELFF.

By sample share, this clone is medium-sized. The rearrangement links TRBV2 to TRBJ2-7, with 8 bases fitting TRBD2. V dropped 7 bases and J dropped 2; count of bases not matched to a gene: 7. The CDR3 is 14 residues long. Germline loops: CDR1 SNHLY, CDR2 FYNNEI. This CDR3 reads CASMGLAGPYEQYF. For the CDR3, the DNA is TGTGCCAGCATGGGGCTAGCGGGTCCCTACGAGCAGTACTTC.

The CDR3 protein is CASGFPAGHYGYTF. In DNA, the CDR3 is TGTGCCAGCGGTTTTCCCGCGGGACACTATGGCTACACCTTC. The chain has TRBV19 and TRBJ1-2, with D perhaps matching TRBD1 (5 bases). Trimming took off 9 bases at V and 3 bases at J, with 17 bases between the two ends. CDR1 and CDR2 from the germline V gene are LNHDA and SQIVND (reference sequence). There are 14 residues in the CDR3.

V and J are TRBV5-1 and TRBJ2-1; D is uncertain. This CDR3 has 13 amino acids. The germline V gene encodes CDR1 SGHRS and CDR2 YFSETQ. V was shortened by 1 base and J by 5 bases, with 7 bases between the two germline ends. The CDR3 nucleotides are TGCGCCAGCAGCTTGCTCGGTGACAATGAGCAGTTCTTC. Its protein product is CASSLLGDNEQFF.

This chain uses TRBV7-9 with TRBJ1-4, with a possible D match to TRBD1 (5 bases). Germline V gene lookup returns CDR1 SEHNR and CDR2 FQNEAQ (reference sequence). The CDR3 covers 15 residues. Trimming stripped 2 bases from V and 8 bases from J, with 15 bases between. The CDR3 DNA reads TGTGCCAGCAGCTTACAGGGTCTGAAGGAAGAAAAACTGTTTTTT. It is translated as CASSLQGLKEEKLFF.